This T cell receptor beta chain was sequenced for a study of T cells in Graves' hyperthyroidism and ophthalmopathy. Whole-study findings and limits: Ophthalmopathy was identified by the model a median around 6 months ahead of onset.

This clonotype was detected only a few times. Its antigen is unknown. Germline V CDR1 and CDR2: SGHRS, YFSETQ. Trimming removed 4 bases from V and 1 base from J, with 17 bases in between. The CDR3 sequence is 17 residues long. Researchers amplified the TCR beta CDR3 regions from RNA transcripts. When the TCR CDR3 underwent first-round RT-PCR, the HTBI primer set was used. TCRdb independently ran MiXCR on the multiplex PCR reads; one entry per CDR3 protein. Of roughly 400,000 distinct CDR3 sequences in the sample, just under 25% are singletons; the top ten hold more than 60%. Diagnoses used clinical symptoms, serum thyroxine and TRAb, thyroid ultrasound and orbital computed tomography.

The chain is built from TRBV5-1 and TRBJ2-2, with TRBD2 as a possible D gene (6 bases). This receptor was obtained from a man in his forties or fifties with Graves' hyperthyroidism. Specimen: blood. Here the CDR3 reads CASSPWPRGMNTGELFF. CDR3 bases: TGCGCCAGCAGCCCCTGGCCCCGGGGGATGAACACCGGGGAGCTGTTTTTT. The full variable domain, with the rest looked up from reference TRBV5-1 and TRBJ2-2, is KAGVTQTPRYLIKTRGQQVTLSCSPISGHRSVSWYQQTPGQGLQFLFEYFSETQRNKGNFPGRFSGRQFSNSRSEMNVSTLELGDSALYLCASSPWPRGMNTGELFFGEGSRLTVL.